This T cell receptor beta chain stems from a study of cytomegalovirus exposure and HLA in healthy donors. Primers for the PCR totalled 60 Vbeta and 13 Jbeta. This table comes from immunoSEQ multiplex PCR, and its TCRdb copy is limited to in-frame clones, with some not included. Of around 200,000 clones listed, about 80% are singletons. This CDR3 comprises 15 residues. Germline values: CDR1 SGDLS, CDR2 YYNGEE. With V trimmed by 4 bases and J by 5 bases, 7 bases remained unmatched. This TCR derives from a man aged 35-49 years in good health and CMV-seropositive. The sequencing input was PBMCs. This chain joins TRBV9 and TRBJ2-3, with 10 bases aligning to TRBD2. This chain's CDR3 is CASSLSGRSVDTQYF. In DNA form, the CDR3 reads TGTGCCAGCAGCCTTAGCGGGAGGTCTGTAGATACGCAGTATTTT.